Each of the 6 T cell receptor beta chains below was sequenced from the same sample in a study of cytomegalovirus exposure and HLA in healthy donors. PCR was performed using 60 Vbeta and 13 Jbeta primers. The repertoire was sequenced with immunoSEQ multiplex PCR; TCRdb's copy has only in-frame clones and lacks some. The data hold approximately 73,000 clones, with 75% observed a single time. Sequenced sample: PBMCs. The receptor source for this set is a man in his sixties or seventies in good health and CMV-seronegative.

V usage is TRBV5-4 and J usage is TRBJ2-7; 8 positions agree with TRBD1. This CDR3 is built from 12 residues. With V trimmed by 1 base and J by 7 bases, 1 base remained unmatched. Looked up from germline, CDR1 is SGHNT and CDR2 is YYREEE (reference sequence). The chain's CDR3 is CASSLTGGEQYF. CDR3 nucleotides: TGTGCCAGCAGCTTGACAGGGGGGGAGCAGTACTTC.

The CDR3 sequence: CASSYRDRNTEAFF. The CDR3 bases are TGTGCCAGCAGTTACAGGGACAGGAACACTGAAGCTTTCTTT. This chain uses TRBV6-5 with TRBJ1-1, with 7 bases identical to TRBD1. The V segment lost 2 bases and the J segment 1 base; nucleotides outside the gene matches: 1. In germline, CDR1 is MNHEY, CDR2 SVGAGI. The CDR3 loop spans 14 amino acids.

The V call is TRBV4-3, the J call TRBJ1-2; 9 bases match TRBD1. The junction had 13 bases not matched to a gene; V was cut back by 1 base and J by 7 bases. CDR1 and CDR2 from the germline V gene are LGHNA and YSLEER. The CDR3 sequence is 17 residues long. This CDR3 reads CASSQGLKGQGIVGYTF. DNA of the CDR3: TGCGCCAGCAGCCAAGGTCTTAAGGGACAGGGAATAGTTGGCTACACCTTC.

This clone has just a few counts. The chain recombines TRBV5-4 with TRBJ1-2, with a possible D match to TRBD1 (5 bases). Germline CDR1 is SGHNT and CDR2 is YYREEE (reference sequence). The CDR3 spans 15 residues. V was trimmed by 3 bases and J by 5 bases, leaving 17 bases between them. Here the CDR3 DNA reads TGTGCCAGCAGCTCCATTTCTAAGACAGAATATGGCTACACCTTC. It yields the protein CASSSISKTEYGYTF.

This rearrangement joins TRBV28 to TRBJ2-5, with no clear D. Germline CDR1 MDHEN, CDR2 SYDVKM. CDR3 length: 13 residues. Trimming took off 3 bases at V and 4 bases at J, with 9 bases between the two ends. The CDR3 protein is CASSFNSVETQYF. DNA of the CDR3: TGTGCCAGCAGTTTTAACAGTGTAGAGACCCAGTACTTC.

This chain joins TRBV30 and TRBJ2-3, with a possible D match to TRBD2 (5 bases). There are 12 residues in the CDR3. The germline CDR1 and CDR2 sequences are GTSNPN and SVGIG (reference sequence). With 0 bases removed from V and 6 bases from J, the gap between germline ends came to 7 bases. The CDR3: CAWSVSGDTQYF. DNA for the CDR3: TGTGCCTGGAGTGTATCGGGGGATACGCAGTATTTT.